Listed here is a single T cell receptor (beta chain). This entry belongs to a study of OX40 agonist ivuxolimab in advanced cancers. This CDR3 spans 13 amino acids. From germline, CDR1 is SGDLS and CDR2 YYNGEE. The ends were cut back, 0 bases at V and 2 bases at J, with 5 bases in the middle. This table comes from immunoSEQ multiplex PCR, and its TCRdb copy is limited to in-frame clones, with some not included. The sample has around 84,000 clones, approximately 93% seen once; the top ten hold 8% to 13%. This sequence was found in an adult with an advanced solid tumor such as melanoma, head and neck, liver or kidney cancer. This rearrangement joins TRBV9 to TRBJ1-2; D gene ambiguous. This specimen consisted of CD4+ or CD8+ T cells sorted from blood, obtained in a trial of the OX40 agonist ivuxolimab. The CDR3 region has the DNA TGTGCCAGCAGCGTAGGGCAGAACTATGGCTACACCTTC. Amino acids: CASSVGQNYGYTF.